These 31 T cell receptor beta chains were sequenced from one sample in a study of OX40 agonist ivuxolimab in advanced cancers. Repertoires were generated with immunoSEQ multiplex PCR, while TCRdb's copy carries only in-frame clones and drops some. Here the sample spans roughly 60,000 clones, around 90% being singletons. The source material was CD4+ or CD8+ T cells sorted from blood, sampled in a trial of the OX40 agonist ivuxolimab. All receptors derive from an adult with an advanced solid tumor such as melanoma, head and neck, liver or kidney cancer.

The J gene is TRBJ2-1, the V gene TRBV2, with TRBD2 as a possible D gene (5 bases). The CDR3 totals 13 residues. The germline V gene encodes CDR1 SNHLY and CDR2 FYNNEI. The V gene lost 4 bases and the J gene lost 6 bases, with 10 bases spanning the gap. CDR3: CASSGFAGNEQFF. DNA for the CDR3: TGTGCCAGCAGTGGATTCGCGGGCAATGAGCAGTTCTTC.

This rearrangement joins TRBV2 to TRBJ2-3; no reliable D call. Germline values: CDR1 SNHLY, CDR2 FYNNEI. The V end was cut by 2 bases, the J end by 5 bases, with 8 bases between. CDR3 length: 13 residues. CDR3 DNA: TGTGCCAGCAGTGAAACCCCTAGAGATACGCAGTATTTT. This codes for CASSETPRDTQYF.

This sequence joins TRBV29-1 and TRBJ2-5, with 8 bases that match TRBD1. In germline, CDR1 is SQVTM, CDR2 ANQGSEA. The junction had 6 bases not matched to a gene; V was cut back by 4 bases and J by 5 bases. The CDR3 consists of 13 residues. The CDR3 region is CSVGAGGRETQYF. The CDR3 DNA reads TGCAGCGTTGGGGCAGGGGGCAGGGAGACCCAGTACTTC.

As for this clone: The junction shows a germline mismatch at one end, possibly a read error. The chain has TRBV27 and TRBJ2-7, with D possibly TRBD2 on 6 matching bases. Germline V gene sequence: CDR1 MNHEY, CDR2 SMNVEV (reference sequence). This CDR3 region has 15 residues. The CDR3 DNA is TGTGCCAGCAGTTTAGTCGGGGGAGCGGACGCTCACCAAAAGTTC. This codes for CASSLVGGADAHQKF.

The J gene is TRBJ1-2, the V gene TRBV14, with no clear D. The CDR3 is 14 residues long. V was pared by 0 bases and J by 4 bases, with 9 bases between. CDR1 is SGHDN, CDR2 FVKESK, per germline. This chain's CDR3 is CASSQELGPYGYTF. In nucleotides, the CDR3 is TGTGCCAGCAGCCAAGAGTTAGGGCCCTATGGCTACACCTTC.

This sequence joins TRBV29-1 and TRBJ2-7; D is possibly TRBD1 (5 bases). Looked up from germline, CDR1 is SQVTM and CDR2 is ANQGSEA. The CDR3 spans 13 residues. With 4 bases removed from V and 6 bases from J, the gap between germline ends came to 16 bases. In nucleotides, the CDR3 is TGCAGCGTTGGAAGAGACACAGGCGGCGAGCAGTACTTC. It is translated as CSVGRDTGGEQYF.

This chain connects TRBV7-2 to TRBJ2-7; 8 positions match TRBD2. Germline CDR1 reads SGHTA; CDR2 reads FQGNSA. V shed 5 bases and J 6 bases; nucleotides not matched to a gene: 21. This CDR3 has 18 amino acids. The CDR3 DNA reads TGTGCCAGCAGCCCCAATCTGTTTGGCCAGCGGGAGTCGATCGAGCAGTACTTC. It is translated as CASSPNLFGQRESIEQYF.

V usage is TRBV7-2 and J usage is TRBJ2-7; no clear D gene. V dropped 2 bases and J dropped 2 bases, with 7 bases sitting between them. CDR1 and CDR2 (germline): SGHTA, FQGNSA. CDR3 length: 13 amino acids. This chain's CDR3 is CASSLLEPYEQYF. The CDR3 DNA follows: TGTGCCAGCAGCTTACTGGAACCCTACGAGCAGTACTTC.

This chain uses TRBV7-2 with TRBJ2-2; 14 positions match TRBD2. The CDR3 loop spans 17 amino acids. Germline lookup yields CDR1 SGHTA and CDR2 FQGNSA. Germline trimming cut 8 bases from V and 5 bases from J; bases unmatched to any gene: 10. The CDR3 protein is CASPQGLAGAHTGELFF. The CDR3 DNA reads as TGTGCCAGCCCCCAGGGACTAGCGGGAGCCCATACCGGGGAGCTGTTTTTT. Variable domain in full (rest from reference TRBV7-2 and TRBJ2-2): GAGVSQSPSNKVTEKGKDVELRCDPISGHTALYWYRQSLGQGLEFLIYFQGNSAPDKSGLPSDRFSAERTGGSVSTLTIQRTQQEDSAVYLCASPQGLAGAHTGELFFGEGSRLTVL.

This clone was detected once. The chain uses TRBV9 and TRBJ2-7; D perhaps matches TRBD1 (6 bases). Germline lookup yields CDR1 SGDLS and CDR2 YYNGEE. The CDR3 is made up of 15 amino acids. Trimming pared 0 bases from V and 1 base from J, leaving 11 bases between. The CDR3 protein is CASSVGAGVSYEQYF. The CDR3, as DNA: TGTGCCAGCAGCGTAGGGGCAGGGGTATCCTACGAGCAGTACTTC.

The chain uses TRBV14 and TRBJ1-3, with D perhaps TRBD1 (5 bases). V lost 6 bases to trimming and J lost 8 bases, with 17 bases between them. This CDR3 is built from 14 residues. Germline V gene sequence: CDR1 SGHDN, CDR2 FVKESK. The CDR3 loop is CASRDTGAPDTIYF. CDR3 DNA sequence: TGTGCCAGCAGGGACACGGGCGCCCCGGACACCATATATTTT.

V and J are TRBV5-6 and TRBJ2-7; maybe TRBD2 (7 bases). Germline V CDR1 and CDR2: SGHDT, YYEEEE. This CDR3 spans 15 amino acids. V lost 3 bases to trimming and J lost 3 bases, with 16 bases between them. As DNA, the CDR3 is TGTGCCAGCAGCTCGCCGGGCGGGGGCCTCTACGAGCAGTACTTC. Translating gives CASSSPGGGLYEQYF. The full variable domain, completed using reference TRBV5-6 and TRBJ2-7, is DAGVTQSPTHLIKTRGQQVTLRCSPKSGHDTVSWYQQALGQGPQFIFQYYEEEERQRGNFPDRFSGHQFPNYSSELNVNALLLGDSALYLCASSSPGGGLYEQYFGPGTRLTVT.

The V call is TRBV7-2, the J call TRBJ2-7, with a weak D call TRBD1 (6 bases). CDR3 length equals 14 residues. The V gene lost 5 bases and the J gene lost 3 bases, with 14 bases spanning the gap. From germline, CDR1 is SGHTA and CDR2 FQGNSA. CDR3 DNA sequence: TGTGCCAGCAGCACGGACAGTAGAAACTACGAGCAGTACTTC. Translation gives CASSTDSRNYEQYF.

The genes are TRBV15 and TRBJ2-2; a weak D match, TRBD1 (5 bases). The CDR3 extends over 15 amino acids. CDR1 and CDR2 (germline): LNHNV, YYDKDF (reference sequence). Trimming took off 1 base at V and 1 base at J, with 7 bases between the two ends. The CDR3 region has the DNA TGTGCCACCAGCAGAGCAACAGGGAACACCGGGGAGCTGTTTTTT. Translating gives CATSRATGNTGELFF.

The V call is TRBV5-1, the J call TRBJ2-7, with 7 bases identical to TRBD2. Per the germline V gene, CDR1 is SGHRS and CDR2 is YFSETQ. The CDR3 length is 15 residues. Unmatched junction bases numbered 9, after V lost 3 bases and J lost 3 bases. Here the CDR3 DNA reads TGCGCCAGCAGCTCAAGCGGGATCAACCACTACGAGCAGTACTTC. It encodes CASSSSGINHYEQYF.

This chain links TRBV9 with TRBJ2-1, with 10 bases lining up with TRBD1. Germline loops: CDR1 SGDLS, CDR2 YYNGEE. The V segment lost 3 bases and the J segment 3 bases; nucleotides outside the gene matches: 6. The CDR3 length is 16 residues. CDR3: CASSASGQGYYNEQFF. The CDR3 coding sequence is TGTGCCAGCAGCGCCTCGGGACAGGGGTACTACAATGAGCAGTTCTTC.

The V and J genes are TRBV23-1 and TRBJ1-2, with D hard to call. TRBV23-1 is sorted into the ORF group, with uncertain function. This CDR3 contains 13 residues. Trimming stripped 2 bases from V and 8 bases from J, with 12 bases between. This chain's CDR3 is CASSQVKTGGYTF. The DNA of the CDR3 is TGCGCCAGCAGTCAAGTAAAGACGGGAGGCTACACCTTC.

There are a few counts of this clone. This chain links TRBV5-6 with TRBJ1-5; D is possibly TRBD1 (5 bases). This CDR3 is 10 amino acids long. CDR1 is SGHDT and CDR2 is YYEEEE in the germline V gene. DNA of the CDR3: TGTTCGGGGGATGCTCAGCCCCAGCATTTT. This translates into CSGDAQPQHF.

The rearrangement links TRBV10-1 to TRBJ2-1; D possibly corresponds to TRBD2 (5 bases). Trimming stripped 0 bases from V and 2 bases from J, with 11 bases between. This CDR3 spans 16 amino acids. Germline CDR1 WNHNN, CDR2 SYGVQD (reference sequence). CDR3 sequence (DNA): TGCGCCAGCAGTGAGTCTAAGCGGTCCCCCTACAATGAGCAGTTCTTC. As protein: CASSESKRSPYNEQFF.

A single count supports this clone. The J gene is TRBJ2-5, the V gene TRBV2, with D perhaps matching TRBD2 (5 bases). CDR1 is SNHLY and CDR2 is FYNNEI in the germline V gene. The CDR3 extends over 12 amino acids. Trimming took off 7 bases at V and 0 bases at J, with 6 bases between the two ends. CDR3 region: CASTRDQETQYF. CDR3 bases: TGTGCCAGCACGAGGGACCAAGAGACCCAGTACTTC.

The V and J genes are TRBV29-1 and TRBJ2-1, with TRBD1 matching over 9 bases. V lost 6 bases, J lost 8 bases, and 11 bases stayed unmatched. Germline assignment: CDR1 SQVTM and CDR2 ANQGSEA. This CDR3 has 14 amino acids. CDR3 DNA: TGCAGCGTGGATAACAGGGGGCGCATTGATGAGCAGTTCTTC. This translates into CSVDNRGRIDEQFF.

The rearrangement links TRBV18 to TRBJ1-1; possible D gene TRBD1, 5 bases. CDR1 is KGHSH, CDR2 LQKENI, per germline. This CDR3 has 13 residues. V gave up 3 bases and J gave up 7 bases, with 12 bases separating them. CDR3 in DNA: TGTGCCAGCTCACCGGTGGAGAGGGGTGAAGCTTTCTTT. The encoded protein is CASSPVERGEAFF.

The chain's CDR3 is CSVVGDGTYEQYF. For the CDR3, the DNA is TGCAGCGTTGTTGGCGACGGTACCTACGAGCAGTACTTC. V and J are TRBV29-1 and TRBJ2-7; D remains unclear. The length of the CDR3 is 13 residues. Trimming cost V 4 bases and J 2 bases, with 12 bases left between them. Per germline, CDR1 SQVTM and CDR2 ANQGSEA.

The V and J genes are TRBV7-2 and TRBJ2-7; no clear D gene. The germline V gene has CDR1 SGHTA and CDR2 FQGNSA. This CDR3 comprises 11 residues. Trimming took off 5 bases at V and 7 bases at J, with 9 bases between the two ends. In DNA, the CDR3 is TGTGCCAGCAGCCCCTTTATAGAGCAGTACTTC. It translates to CASSPFIEQYF. Looking up the rest from reference TRBV7-2 and TRBJ2-7 gives the full variable domain: GAGVSQSPSNKVTEKGKDVELRCDPISGHTALYWYRQSLGQGLEFLIYFQGNSAPDKSGLPSDRFSAERTGGSVSTLTIQRTQQEDSAVYLCASSPFIEQYFGPGTRLTVT.

This clone was picked up one time. The chain is built from TRBV6-5 and TRBJ2-7; D gene unclear. This CDR3 has 13 amino acids. The V gene's germline CDR1 is MNHEY and CDR2 SVGAGI. V was cut by 0 bases and J by 6 bases, with 9 bases left in between. CDR3 loop: CASSYSTRSEQYF. CDR3 coding DNA: TGTGCCAGCAGTTACTCGACCAGATCCGAGCAGTACTTC.

The V call is TRBV4-3, the J call TRBJ1-5, with D hard to call. V lost 0 bases and J 1 base, leaving 7 bases between the germline ends. Germline lookup yields CDR1 LGHNA and CDR2 YSLEER. The CDR3 runs 15 residues. The CDR3 loop reads CASSQDRRSNQPQHF. CDR3 nucleotide sequence: TGCGCCAGCAGCCAAGATCGCCGGAGCAATCAGCCCCAGCATTTT.

The V gene is TRBV28, the J gene TRBJ2-3, with D perhaps TRBD1 or TRBD2 (7 bases each). The germline V and J ends were trimmed by 5 bases and 6 bases, with 21 bases remaining between them. This CDR3 has 16 residues. In germline, CDR1 is MDHEN, CDR2 SYDVKM. The CDR3: CASSGPGGVSRDTQYF. The CDR3 region has the DNA TGTGCCAGCAGTGGACCAGGGGGGGTTAGTAGGGATACGCAGTATTTT.

The V and J genes are TRBV11-2 and TRBJ1-1, with D possibly being TRBD1 (5 bases). The germline V gene has CDR1 SGHAT and CDR2 FQNNGV. The CDR3 is made up of 15 amino acids. V lost 6 bases and J lost 4, with 18 bases in between. The CDR3 loop reads CASRGVLGLSTEAFF. In DNA form, the CDR3 reads TGTGCCAGCAGGGGCGTTCTGGGGCTGAGCACTGAAGCTTTCTTT.

A single count supports this clone. The genes are TRBV7-9 and TRBJ2-1; D might be TRBD1 (7 bases). Germline lookup yields CDR1 SEHNR and CDR2 FQNEAQ (reference sequence). The CDR3 loop spans 14 amino acids. V was pared by 2 bases and J by 6 bases, with 11 bases between. The CDR3 nucleotides read TGTGCCAGCAGCTTAACAGGGGAGGTCAATGAGCAGTTCTTC. Translated, it gives CASSLTGEVNEQFF.

The V call is TRBV7-9, the J call TRBJ1-4; 7 bases are a match to TRBD1. V dropped 5 bases and J dropped 8; count of bases not matched to a gene: 5. Germline V lookup: CDR1 SEHNR, CDR2 FQNEAQ (reference sequence). This CDR3 has 13 residues. The CDR3 DNA reads as TGTGCCAGCAGCCGGACAGGTAGCGAAAAACTGTTTTTT. It encodes CASSRTGSEKLFF.

Only one count was recorded for this clone. The V call is TRBV6-5, the J call TRBJ2-3, with D perhaps TRBD2 (5 bases). The CDR3 is 13 amino acids. Looked up from germline, CDR1 is MNHEY and CDR2 is SVGAGI. The V gene lost 6 bases and the J gene lost 9 bases, with 16 bases spanning the gap. CDR3 sequence (DNA): TGTGCCAGCAGCCAAGGACTCCCAACAACGCAGTATTTT. Protein product: CASSQGLPTTQYF.